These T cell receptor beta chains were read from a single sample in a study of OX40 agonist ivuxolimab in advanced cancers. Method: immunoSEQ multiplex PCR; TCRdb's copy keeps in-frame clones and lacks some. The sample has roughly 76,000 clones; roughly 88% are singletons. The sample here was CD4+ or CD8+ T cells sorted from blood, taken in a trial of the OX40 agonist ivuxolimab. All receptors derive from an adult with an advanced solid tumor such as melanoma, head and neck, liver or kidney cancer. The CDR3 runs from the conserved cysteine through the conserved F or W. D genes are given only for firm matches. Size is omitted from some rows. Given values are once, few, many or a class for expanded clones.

cdr3_aa: CASSLGQGEKLFF; cdr3_nt: TGCGCCAGCAGCTTGGGACAGGGAGAAAAACTGTTTTTT; clone_size: -; d_call: TRBD1; j_call: TRBJ1-4; v_call: TRBV5-1
cdr3_aa: CASSLGNRDLYGYTF; cdr3_nt: TGCGCCAGCAGCTTGGGGAACAGGGACCTCTATGGCTACACCTTC; clone_size: -; d_call: -; j_call: TRBJ1-2; v_call: TRBV5-1
cdr3_aa: CASSLVGLRTEAFF; cdr3_nt: TGCGCCAGCAGCTTGGTCGGGTTACGAACTGAAGCTTTCTTT; clone_size: -; d_call: -; j_call: TRBJ1-1; v_call: TRBV5-1
cdr3_aa: CASSTEHAEAFF; cdr3_nt: TGTGCCAGCAGCACCGAGCACGCTGAAGCTTTCTTT; clone_size: -; d_call: -; j_call: TRBJ1-1; v_call: TRBV7-2
cdr3_aa: CASRKFTGSSYEQYF; cdr3_nt: TGTGCCAGCAGGAAATTCACTGGCAGCTCCTACGAGCAGTACTTC; clone_size: -; d_call: -; j_call: TRBJ2-7; v_call: TRBV6-1
cdr3_aa: CASSWGLAADTQYF; cdr3_nt: TGCGCCAGCAGCTGGGGACTAGCGGCAGATACGCAGTATTTT; clone_size: -; d_call: TRBD2; j_call: TRBJ2-3; v_call: TRBV5-1
cdr3_aa: CASSLSGSGAYEQYF; cdr3_nt: TGTGCCAGCAGCTTGAGTGGGTCGGGAGCTTACGAGCAGTACTTC; clone_size: -; d_call: -; j_call: TRBJ2-7; v_call: TRBV7-3
cdr3_aa: CTSSLFGTSRDPVYEQYF; cdr3_nt: TGCACCAGCAGCCTATTTGGGACTAGCCGAGACCCCGTCTACGAGCAGTACTTC; clone_size: -; d_call: -; j_call: TRBJ2-7; v_call: TRBV1
cdr3_aa: CASRLTGQGSEKLFF; cdr3_nt: TGTGCCAGCAGATTAACGGGACAGGGTAGTGAAAAACTGTTTTTT; clone_size: -; d_call: TRBD1; j_call: TRBJ1-4; v_call: TRBV2
cdr3_aa: CASSFRGSGQDEQFF; cdr3_nt: TGTGCCAGCAGTTTTAGGGGGTCGGGGCAGGATGAGCAGTTCTTC; clone_size: -; d_call: -; j_call: TRBJ2-1; v_call: TRBV27
cdr3_aa: CASSGLDRYGGELFF; cdr3_nt: TGTGCCAGCAGCGGGCTTGATCGGTATGGCGGGGAGCTGTTTTTT; clone_size: -; d_call: -; j_call: TRBJ2-2; v_call: TRBV2
cdr3_aa: CASSYRAGGAYEQYF; cdr3_nt: TGTGCCAGCAGTTACCGCGCGGGGGGGGCCTACGAGCAGTACTTC; clone_size: -; d_call: TRBD2; j_call: TRBJ2-7; v_call: TRBV6-6
cdr3_aa: CASSSTGEETQYF; cdr3_nt: TGCGCCAGCAGCTCGACAGGGGAAGAGACCCAGTACTTC; clone_size: -; d_call: TRBD1; j_call: TRBJ2-5; v_call: TRBV5-1
cdr3_aa: CASSSPGLAGVLDTQYF; cdr3_nt: TGTGCCAGCAGTTCCCCGGGACTAGCGGGAGTATTAGATACGCAGTATTTT; clone_size: -; d_call: TRBD2; j_call: TRBJ2-3; v_call: TRBV28
cdr3_aa: CASSKDGSGYTF; cdr3_nt: TGTGCCAGTAGTAAGGATGGAAGTGGCTACACCTTC; clone_size: few; d_call: -; j_call: TRBJ1-2; v_call: TRBV19
cdr3_aa: CASSLGLAKLGGQETQYF; cdr3_nt: TGTGCCAGCAGCTTAGGGCTAGCAAAATTGGGGGGCCAAGAGACCCAGTACTTC; clone_size: -; d_call: -; j_call: TRBJ2-5; v_call: TRBV13
cdr3_aa: CASSSYGPDAEQFF; cdr3_nt: TGTGCCAGCAGCTCCTACGGGCCGGACGCTGAGCAGTTCTTC; clone_size: -; d_call: -; j_call: TRBJ2-1; v_call: TRBV11-3
cdr3_aa: CASSLQQNTEAFF; cdr3_nt: TGTGCCAGCAGCTTACAACAGAACACTGAAGCTTTCTTT; clone_size: -; d_call: -; j_call: TRBJ1-1; v_call: TRBV11-2
cdr3_aa: CASSAQGGEETQYF; cdr3_nt: TGTGCCAGCAGCGCACAGGGAGGGGAGGAGACCCAGTACTTC; clone_size: -; d_call: -; j_call: TRBJ2-5; v_call: TRBV7-9
cdr3_aa: CASRGPEQYF; cdr3_nt: TGTGCCAGCAGGGGCCCCGAGCAGTACTTC; clone_size: -; d_call: -; j_call: TRBJ2-7; v_call: TRBV27
cdr3_aa: CASSLVENTEAFF; cdr3_nt: TGTGCCAGCAGCTTAGTAGAGAACACTGAAGCTTTCTTT; clone_size: -; d_call: -; j_call: TRBJ1-1; v_call: TRBV7-3
cdr3_aa: CASSLGWAGYNEQFF; cdr3_nt: TGTGCCAGCAGCTTAGGGTGGGCCGGGTACAATGAGCAGTTCTTC; clone_size: few; d_call: -; j_call: TRBJ2-1; v_call: TRBV5-8